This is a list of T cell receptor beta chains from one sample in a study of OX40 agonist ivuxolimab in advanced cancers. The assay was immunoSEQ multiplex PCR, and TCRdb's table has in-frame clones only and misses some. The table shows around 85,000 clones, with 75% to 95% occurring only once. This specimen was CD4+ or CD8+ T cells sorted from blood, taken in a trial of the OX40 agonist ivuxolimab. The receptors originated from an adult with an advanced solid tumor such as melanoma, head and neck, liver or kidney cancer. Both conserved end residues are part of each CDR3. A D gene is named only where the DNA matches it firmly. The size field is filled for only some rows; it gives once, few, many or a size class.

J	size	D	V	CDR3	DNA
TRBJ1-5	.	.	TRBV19	CASSIVASLGNQPQHF	TGTGCCAGTAGTATAGTGGCCTCTCTGGGCAATCAGCCCCAGCATTTT
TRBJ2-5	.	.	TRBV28	CASSLRETQYF	TGTGCCAGCAGTCTCAGAGAGACCCAGTACTTC
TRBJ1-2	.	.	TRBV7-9	CASSRDAPYGYTF	TGTGCCAGCAGCCGGGACGCCCCCTATGGCTACACCTTC
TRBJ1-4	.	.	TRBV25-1	CASSESVVTGEKLFF	TGTGCCAGCAGTGAATCAGTCGTAACGGGTGAAAAACTGTTTTTT
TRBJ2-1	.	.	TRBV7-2	CASSLSQTYNEQFF	TGTGCCAGCAGCTTAAGCCAGACATACAATGAGCAGTTCTTC
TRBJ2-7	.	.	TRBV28	CASSSSGQGREQYF	TGTGCCAGCAGTTCCTCAGGGCAGGGTCGCGAGCAGTACTTC
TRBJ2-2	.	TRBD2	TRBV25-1	CASRAGGANTGELFF	TGTGCCAGCAGAGCGGGAGGGGCCAACACCGGGGAGCTGTTTTTT
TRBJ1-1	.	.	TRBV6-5	CASSPLELMNTEAFF	TGTGCCAGCAGTCCGTTAGAGTTGATGAACACTGAAGCTTTCTTT
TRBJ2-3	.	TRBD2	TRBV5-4	CASSFVAGVTDTQYF	TGTGCCAGCAGCTTTGTGGCGGGAGTTACAGATACGCAGTATTTT
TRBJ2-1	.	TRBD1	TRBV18	CASSPPNRGNEQFF	TGTGCCAGCTCACCACCAAACAGGGGGAATGAGCAGTTCTTC
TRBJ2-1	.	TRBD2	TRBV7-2	CASSFQTSGSRNEQFF	TGTGCCAGCAGCTTCCAGACTAGCGGGTCGAGGAATGAGCAGTTCTTC
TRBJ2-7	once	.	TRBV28	CASRGGTASSYEQYF	TGTGCCAGCAGGGGGGGGACAGCCAGCTCCTACGAGCAGTACTTC
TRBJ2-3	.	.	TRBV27	CASSLAPGVTDTQYF	TGTGCCAGCAGTTTAGCCCCGGGAGTCACAGATACGCAGTATTTT
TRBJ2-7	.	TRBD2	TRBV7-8	CASSLGLPGGEQYF	TGTGCCAGCAGCTTGGGACTCCCGGGGGGTGAGCAGTACTTC
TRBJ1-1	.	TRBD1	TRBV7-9	CASSWGTGGNNEAFF	TGTGCCAGCAGCTGGGGGACAGGGGGCAACAATGAAGCTTTCTTT
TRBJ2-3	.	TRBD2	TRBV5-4	CASSLPHLAGVDTQYF	TGTGCCAGCAGCTTGCCCCACTTAGCGGGGGTAGATACGCAGTATTTT
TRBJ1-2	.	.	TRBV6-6	CASSYSGPSTYTF	TGTGCCAGCAGTTACTCGGGGCCCTCTACCTACACCTTC
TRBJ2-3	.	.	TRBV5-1	CASSSGQEGTDTQYF	TGCGCCAGCAGCTCAGGTCAGGAGGGCACAGATACGCAGTATTTT
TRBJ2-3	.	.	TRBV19	CASRRPGGTDTQYF	TGTGCCAGTAGGAGACCGGGGGGCACAGATACGCAGTATTTT
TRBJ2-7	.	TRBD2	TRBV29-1	CSVRGTSGYNEQYF	TGCAGCGTGAGGGGGACTAGCGGTTATAACGAGCAGTACTTC
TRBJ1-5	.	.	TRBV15	CATSRVSGQPQHF	TGTGCCACCAGCAGGGTTTCCGGTCAGCCCCAGCATTTT
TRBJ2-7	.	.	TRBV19	CASSHKGEYEQYF	TGTGCCAGTTCCCACAAGGGGGAATACGAGCAGTACTTC
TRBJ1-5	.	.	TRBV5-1	CASSRNPNQPQHF	TGCGCCAGCAGCCGGAACCCCAATCAGCCCCAGCATTTT
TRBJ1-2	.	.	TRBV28	CASSSRGGNYGYTF	TGTGCCAGCAGTTCTCGCGGCGGTAACTATGGCTACACCTTC
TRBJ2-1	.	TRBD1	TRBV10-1	CASSVGTGGLNEQFF	TGCGCCAGCAGTGTCGGGACAGGGGGCCTCAATGAGCAGTTCTTC
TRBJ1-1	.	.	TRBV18	CASSPSYRDNTEAFF	TGTGCCAGCTCACCATCTTACAGGGACAACACTGAAGCTTTCTTT
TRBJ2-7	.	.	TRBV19	CASSIEGYEQYF	TGTGCCAGTAGTATAGAGGGCTACGAGCAGTACTTC
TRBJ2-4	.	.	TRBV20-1	CSVDPGNIQYF	TGCAGTGTAGATCCGGGGAACATTCAGTACTTC
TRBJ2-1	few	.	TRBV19	CASSQSSYNEQFF	TGTGCCAGTAGTCAGAGCTCCTACAATGAGCAGTTCTTC
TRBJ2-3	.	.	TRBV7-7	CASSRDTADTQYF	TGTGCTAGCAGCCGAGACACAGCAGATACGCAGTATTTT
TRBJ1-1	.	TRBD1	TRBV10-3	CAIRPSRQGHTEAFF	TGTGCCATCAGGCCGAGTCGACAGGGTCACACTGAAGCTTTCTTT
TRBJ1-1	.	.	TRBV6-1	CASRDTRGAFF	TGTGCCAGCAGGGACACAAGGGGAGCTTTCTTT
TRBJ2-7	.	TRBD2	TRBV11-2	CASSAASGSSYEQYF	TGTGCCAGCAGCGCAGCTAGCGGGAGCTCCTACGAGCAGTACTTC
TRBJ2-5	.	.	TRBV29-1	CSVEEGGRRTQYF	TGCAGCGTTGAAGAGGGAGGTAGACGGACCCAGTACTTC
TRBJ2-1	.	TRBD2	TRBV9	CASSSSGWGDYNEQFF	TGTGCCAGCAGCTCTAGCGGGTGGGGGGACTACAATGAGCAGTTCTTC
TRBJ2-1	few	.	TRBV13	CASSPQGREQFF	TGTGCCAGCAGCCCCCAGGGTCGTGAGCAGTTCTTC
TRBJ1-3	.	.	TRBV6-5	CASSIGQPGNTIYF	TGTGCCAGCAGTATCGGACAGCCTGGAAACACCATATATTTT
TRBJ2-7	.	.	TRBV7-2	CASSLVGNYEQYF	TGTGCCAGCAGCTTAGTCGGGAACTACGAGCAGTACTTC
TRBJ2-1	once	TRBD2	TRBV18	CASSRLAGGPGNEQFF	TGTGCCAGCTCCCGGCTAGCGGGAGGGCCCGGGAATGAGCAGTTCTTC
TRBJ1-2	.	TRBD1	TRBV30	CAWRATGGSYGYTF	TGTGCCTGGAGAGCGACAGGGGGTTCTTATGGCTACACCTTC
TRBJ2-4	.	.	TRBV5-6	CASSLESPGIQYF	TGTGCCAGCAGCTTGGAAAGCCCCGGCATTCAGTACTTC
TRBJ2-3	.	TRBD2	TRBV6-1	CAARGETSTDTQYF	TGTGCCGCCCGGGGGGAAACTAGCACAGATACGCAGTATTTT
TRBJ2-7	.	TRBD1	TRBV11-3	CASSTPGQGYEQYF	TGTGCCAGCAGCACGCCGGGACAGGGCTACGAGCAGTACTTC
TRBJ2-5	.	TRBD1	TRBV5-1	CASSLSDRETQYF	TGCGCCAGCAGCCTTTCGGACAGGGAGACCCAGTACTTC
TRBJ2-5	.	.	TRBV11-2	CASSLYEGWGETQYF	TGTGCCAGCAGCTTATATGAGGGCTGGGGAGAGACCCAGTACTTC
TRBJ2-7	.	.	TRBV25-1	CASSESNSPYEQYF	TGTGCCAGCAGTGAATCAAACAGCCCCTACGAGCAGTACTTC
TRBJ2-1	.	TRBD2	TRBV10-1	CASSAQPGLASGRSSYNEQFF	TGCGCCAGCAGTGCTCAACCAGGGCTGGCTAGCGGGAGGAGCTCCTACAATGAGCAGTTCTTC
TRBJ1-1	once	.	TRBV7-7	CASSLDVNTEAFF	TGTGCTAGCAGCCTGGACGTGAACACTGAAGCTTTCTTT
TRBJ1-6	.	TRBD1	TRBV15	CATSSRDRGSSPLHF	TGTGCCACCAGCTCCCGGGACAGGGGAAGTTCACCCCTCCACTTT
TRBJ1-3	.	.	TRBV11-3	CASSFQNTIYF	TGTGCCAGCAGCTTCCAAAACACCATATATTTT
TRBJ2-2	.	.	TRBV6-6	CATTPRGNTGELFF	TGTGCCACCACCCCGAGGGGGAACACCGGGGAGCTGTTTTTT
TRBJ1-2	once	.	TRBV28	CASSFRRIYGYTF	TGTGCCAGCAGTTTCAGGCGCATCTATGGCTACACCTTC
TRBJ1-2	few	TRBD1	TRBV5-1	CASSLTGGLYGYTF	TGCGCCAGCAGCTTGACAGGGGGCCTCTATGGCTACACCTTC
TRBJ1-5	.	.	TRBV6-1	CASSEAGGGQPQHF	TGTGCCAGCAGTGAAGCTGGGGGGGGTCAGCCCCAGCATTTT
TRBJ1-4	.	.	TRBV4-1	CASSQDFTTGEKLFF	TGCGCCAGCAGCCAAGATTTCACGACGGGTGAAAAACTGTTTTTT
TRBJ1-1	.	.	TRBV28	CASSPSPNTEAFF	TGTGCCAGCAGCCCCTCCCCGAACACTGAAGCTTTCTTT